This T cell receptor (beta chain) was retrieved from a study of CD8 T cells in Susac syndrome. It was treatment-naive patients with stable or active relapsing-remitting disease who made up the multiple sclerosis controls. RNA in amounts of about 0.5 to 1 ug was reverse transcribed with random hexamers. TCRdb ran MiXCR on the immunoSEQ multiplex PCR reads and lists one entry per CDR3 protein. The sample has about 210,000 distinct CDR3 sequences; 95% are singletons. What was sequenced was CD4+ T cells from PBMCs. The sequence was obtained from a human donor with multiple sclerosis.

The CDR3 is CSAREGTEVREKLFF. The CDR3 DNA follows: TGCAGTGCTAGAGAAGGGACTGAGGTTAGGGAAAAACTGTTTTTT. This rearrangement joins TRBV20-1 to TRBJ1-4, with D perhaps matching TRBD1 (5 bases). V gave up 0 bases and J gave up 8 bases, with 16 bases separating them. CDR3 length equals 15 residues. Germline V CDR1 and CDR2: DFQATT, SNEGSKA (reference sequence).